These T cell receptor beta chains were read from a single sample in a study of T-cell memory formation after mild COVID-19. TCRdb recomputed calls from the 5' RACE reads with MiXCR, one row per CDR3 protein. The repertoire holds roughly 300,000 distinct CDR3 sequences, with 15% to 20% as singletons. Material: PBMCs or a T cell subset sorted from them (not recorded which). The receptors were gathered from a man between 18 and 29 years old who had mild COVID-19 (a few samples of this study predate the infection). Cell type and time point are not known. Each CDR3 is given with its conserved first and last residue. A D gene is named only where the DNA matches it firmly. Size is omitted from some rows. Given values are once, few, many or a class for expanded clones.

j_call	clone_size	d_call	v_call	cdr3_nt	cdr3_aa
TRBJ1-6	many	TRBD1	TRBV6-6	TGTGCCAGCAGCCTGGGACAGGTTCTCAATTCACCCCTCCACTTT	CASSLGQVLNSPLHF
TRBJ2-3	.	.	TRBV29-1	TGCAGCGTTGAAGATGGCCGAGACAGCACAGATACGCAGTATTTT	CSVEDGRDSTDTQYF
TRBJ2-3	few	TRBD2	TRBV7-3	TGTGCCAGCAGCTTACTAGCGGGGTCTTTAGATACGCAGTATTTT	CASSLLAGSLDTQYF
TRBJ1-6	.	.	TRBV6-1	TGTGCCAGCAGTCAAGGACGGCCGAATTCACCCCTCCACTTT	CASSQGRPNSPLHF
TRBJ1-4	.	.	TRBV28	TGTGCCAGCAGTATCGGGACGCACAAAAGGGGAAGGGCAACTAATGAAAAACTGTTTTTT	CASSIGTHKRGRATNEKLFF
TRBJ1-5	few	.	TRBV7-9	TGTGCCAGCAGCTTAGGGCCCAGTCAGCCCCAGCATTTT	CASSLGPSQPQHF
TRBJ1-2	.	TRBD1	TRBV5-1	TGCGCCAGCAGCACACAGGGGGACTATGGCTACACCTTC	CASSTQGDYGYTF
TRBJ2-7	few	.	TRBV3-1	TGTGCCAGCAGCTGGGTGACAGGCTCCTACGAGCAGTACTTC	CASSWVTGSYEQYF
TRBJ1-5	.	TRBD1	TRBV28	TGTGCCATTACGGACAGGCCCCGGGCTCAGCCCCAGCATTTT	CAITDRPRAQPQHF
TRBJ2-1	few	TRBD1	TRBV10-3	TGTGCCATCAGCGTCGACCGGGACAGGAGCTACAATGAGCAGTTCTTC	CAISVDRDRSYNEQFF
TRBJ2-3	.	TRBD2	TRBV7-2	TGTGCCAGCAGCCAAGACAGTCTAGCGGGGATTATCACAGATACGCAGTATTTT	CASSQDSLAGIITDTQYF
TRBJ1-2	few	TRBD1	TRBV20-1	TGCAGTGTGGAGCCGGGACAGAACTATGGCTACACCTTC	CSVEPGQNYGYTF
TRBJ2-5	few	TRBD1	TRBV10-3	TGTGCCACCGGAGTTGGGACAGCGTACCAAGAGACCCAGTACTTC	CATGVGTAYQETQYF
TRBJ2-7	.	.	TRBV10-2	TGCGCCAGCAGTGAGGGTACCTACGAGCAGTACTTC	CASSEGTYEQYF
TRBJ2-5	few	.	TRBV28	TGTGCCAGCAGTTTCTGGACTCTAACCTCCCAAGAGACCCAGTACTTC	CASSFWTLTSQETQYF
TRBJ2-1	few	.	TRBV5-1	TGCGCCAGCAGCAAGGGACTCCACTACAATGAGCAGTTCTTC	CASSKGLHYNEQFF
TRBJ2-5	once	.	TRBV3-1	TGTGCCAGCGGCCAAGGTGGGCTGCGAGAGACCCAGTACTTC	CASGQGGLRETQYF
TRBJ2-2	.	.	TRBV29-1	TGCAGCGCATACGGGGCAGGGTACACCGGGGAGCTGTTTTTT	CSAYGAGYTGELFF
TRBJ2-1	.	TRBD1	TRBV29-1	TGCAGCGTTGGTGGGACAGACAATGAGCAGTTCTTC	CSVGGTDNEQFF
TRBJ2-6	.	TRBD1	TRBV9	TGTGCCAGCAGCAACCGGGACAGGCAGACTTTC	CASSNRDRQTF
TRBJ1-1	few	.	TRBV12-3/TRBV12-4	TGTGCCAGCAGGGACACGTGGTACGCTGAAGCTTTCTTT	CASRDTWYAEAFF
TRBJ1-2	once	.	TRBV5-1	TGCGCCAGCAGTCATATCGGGGATAACTATGGCTACACCTTC	CASSHIGDNYGYTF
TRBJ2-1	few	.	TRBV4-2	TGTGCCAGCAGCCAAGATGGGACCAGCTCCTACAATGAGCAGTTCTTC	CASSQDGTSSYNEQFF
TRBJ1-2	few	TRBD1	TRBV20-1	TGCAGTGTACAGGGGACCCTCTATGGCTACACCTTC	CSVQGTLYGYTF
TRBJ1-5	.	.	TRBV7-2	TGTGCCAGCAGCCCTAACAGGGATCAGCCCCAGCATTTT	CASSPNRDQPQHF
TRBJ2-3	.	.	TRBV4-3	TGCGCCAGCAGCCTTATCCATGGGGACTCAGATACGCAGTATTTT	CASSLIHGDSDTQYF
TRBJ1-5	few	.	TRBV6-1	TGTGCCAGCAGTGAAATTGGGAGGGGCGGCAGTCAGCCCCAGCATTTT	CASSEIGRGGSQPQHF
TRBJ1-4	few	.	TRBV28	TGTGCCAGCAGTTTAAGGTTGTCGTCAACTAATGAAAAACTGTTTTTT	CASSLRLSSTNEKLFF
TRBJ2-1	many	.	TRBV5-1	TGCGCCAGCAGCTTGGACGGATCCTACAATGAGCAGTTCTTC	CASSLDGSYNEQFF
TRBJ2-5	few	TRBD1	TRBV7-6	TGTGCCAGCAGCTCCGACAGGGGACAAGGGGAGACCCAGTACTTC	CASSSDRGQGETQYF
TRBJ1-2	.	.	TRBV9	TGTGCCAGCAGCGTAGTCCAAAACTATGGCTACACCTTC	CASSVVQNYGYTF
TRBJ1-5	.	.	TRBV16	TGTGCCAGCAGCCCCCGCCCAGGGGCCGGCCAGCCCCAGCATTTT	CASSPRPGAGQPQHF
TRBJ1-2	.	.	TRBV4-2	TGTGCCAGCAGCCAACGACAGGAATTATCGAGAAACTATGGCTACACCTTC	CASSQRQELSRNYGYTF
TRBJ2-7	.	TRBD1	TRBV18	TGTGCCAGCTCCCCACTCTTGGACAGGAGCTCCTACGAGCAGTACTTC	CASSPLLDRSSYEQYF
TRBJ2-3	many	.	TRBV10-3	TGTGCCATCAGTACTGGGACAACTAGCACAGATACGCAGTATTTT	CAISTGTTSTDTQYF
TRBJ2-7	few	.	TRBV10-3	TGTGCCATCAGTGGAGGGCGAGCGACCTACGAGCAGTACTTC	CAISGGRATYEQYF
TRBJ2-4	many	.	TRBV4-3	TGCGCCAGCAGCCAAGGGCAGCAAAACATTCAGTACTTC	CASSQGQQNIQYF
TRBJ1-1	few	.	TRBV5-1	TGCGCCAGCAGCTTGTCTTGGGGGCCGGGGTCGAACACTGAAGCTTTCTTT	CASSLSWGPGSNTEAFF
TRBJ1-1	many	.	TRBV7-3	TGTGCCAGCAGCTTTACAGGTTACGGCACTGAAGCTTTCTTT	CASSFTGYGTEAFF
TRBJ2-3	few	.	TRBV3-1	TGTGCCAGCAGCCAAGGTGGACACTTCACAGATACGCAGTATTTT	CASSQGGHFTDTQYF
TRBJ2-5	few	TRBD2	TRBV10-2	TGCGCCAGCAACGCCCAAAGCGGGGGTCAGGCCCAGTACTTC	CASNAQSGGQAQYF
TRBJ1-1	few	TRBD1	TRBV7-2	TGTGCCAGCAGCTTCTCGGGACAGGGAACTGAAGCTTTCTTT	CASSFSGQGTEAFF
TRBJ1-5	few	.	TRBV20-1	TGCAGTGCAGCCTATGGGGTTAGCAATCAGCCCCAGCATTTT	CSAAYGVSNQPQHF
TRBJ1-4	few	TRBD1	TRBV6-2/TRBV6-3	TGTGCCAGCAGTTCCCAGGGACAGCACGCAACTAATGAAAAACTGTTTTTT	CASSSQGQHATNEKLFF
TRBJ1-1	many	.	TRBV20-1	TGCAGTGCTAGGACAGGTAACACTGAAGCTTTCTTT	CSARTGNTEAFF
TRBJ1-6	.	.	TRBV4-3	TGCGCCAGCAGCCAAGATCGGCTGGGGAATTTGGCCCTCCACTTT	CASSQDRLGNLALHF
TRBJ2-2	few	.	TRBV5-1	TGCGCCAGCAGCGCTACAGGGCTTCTGACCGGGGAGCTGTTTTTT	CASSATGLLTGELFF